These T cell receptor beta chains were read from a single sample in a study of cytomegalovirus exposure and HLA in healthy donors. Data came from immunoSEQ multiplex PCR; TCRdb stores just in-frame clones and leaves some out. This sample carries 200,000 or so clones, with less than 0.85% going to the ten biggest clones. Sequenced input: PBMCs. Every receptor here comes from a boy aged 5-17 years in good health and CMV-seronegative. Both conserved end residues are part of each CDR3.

CAWRAWPGPSQETQYF,TRBV30
CASKEDVSYEQYF,TRBV27
CASSDGQVNTEAFF,TRBV5-1
CASEDNIINAFF,TRBV6-5
CASSSTGEGDYGYTF,TRBV27
CASSRTGQVDRELFF,TRBV4-3
CASSLQYGGNYGYTF,TRBV6-5
CASSYSPQGQGYGYTF,TRBV6-5
CASSLGSRDLDTQYF,TRBV5-7
CASTRQGARSGDTQYF,TRBV18
CASAGGGGPYEQYF,TRBV18
CASSFRGTGETQYF,TRBV5-4
CASSFPAGLRETQYF,TRBV5-6
CASSHTGTGSYEQYF,TRBV11-2
CASGLDLGPEAFF,TRBV5-4
CASSQQGTGNTIYF,TRBV4-2
CASSLGGQGAGKLFF,TRBV7-9
CASSYPTGRRTEAFF,TRBV6-6
CASSQFSRRNTEAFF,TRBV14
CASSPFDTETPTEAFF,TRBV18
CASSADPWGPDTQYF,TRBV6-4
CASTPGSGGLTEQFF,TRBV19
CASSEGQTEVGTFF,TRBV5-1
CASSSGNAEAFF,TRBV7-6
CSAREGSIQYF,TRBV20-1
CASKWTDTGELFF,TRBV2
CASSSIGDRDHEQFF,TRBV5-6
CAWKSRDRRDTGELFF,TRBV30
CASSLTPRLEF,TRBV11-2
CAWSHGTGELFF,TRBV30
CASSPGRETYGYTF,TRBV7-2
CASSQETRVWSNSPLHF,TRBV4-2
CASSVGGGGQETQYF,TRBV9
CASSLGQGRETQYF,TRBV6-5
CASSTGQGVMGYTF,TRBV19
CASSVVQGGTDTQYF,TRBV9
CAWSVGRGSYNEQFF,TRBV30
CASSQARRGDTQYF,TRBV4-1
CASSKFQGLNTEAFF,TRBV19
CASSLPGGPSGNTIYF,TRBV11-1
CASTSLGGRPNTEAFF,TRBV7-8
CSVRAPGYTEAFF,TRBV29-1
CASSLNRVGEQYF,TRBV28
CASKESYEQYF,TRBV2
CASRRGQVFEKLFF,TRBV6-5
CASSPPWNRGFTTGNTIYF,TRBV5-6
CATSRGTLSSYNSPLHF,TRBV15
CASSFSPSEQFF,TRBV9
CASGDRGGPYEQYF,TRBV19
CASSLGQSTDTQYF,TRBV7-9
CASSPSGQDLSYGYTF,TRBV18
CASSGAGAGVRETQYF,TRBV4-1
CASRLPLGTSGLRQYF,TRBV12-2
CASSLDAGRVEAFF,TRBV5-1